Presented here are 2 T cell receptor beta chains from one specimen sequenced in a study of cytomegalovirus exposure and HLA in healthy donors. Primers included in the PCR were 60 Vbeta and 13 Jbeta primers. Using immunoSEQ multiplex PCR, the repertoire was profiled, and TCRdb retains in-frame clones only, with some absent. The sample shows 150,000 or so clones, over 75% of them seen only once. Sequencing input: PBMCs. All receptors come from a male donor in good health and CMV-seronegative.

The chain uses TRBV30 and TRBJ2-2, with D possibly being TRBD2 (6 bases). With 0 bases removed from V and 4 bases from J, the gap between germline ends came to 12 bases. The CDR3 is 15 residues long. In germline, CDR1 is GTSNPN, CDR2 SVGIG (reference sequence). CDR3 nucleotides: TGTGCCTGGAGTGTAGGCGGGACTTTCACCGGGGAGCTGTTTTTT. This sequence encodes CAWSVGGTFTGELFF.

The J gene is TRBJ1-2, the V gene TRBV14, with D perhaps matching TRBD1 (5 bases). Per germline, CDR1 SGHDN and CDR2 FVKESK. Trimming left V 0 bases short and J 6 bases short, with 5 bases between. CDR3 length equals 12 residues. CDR3 nucleotides: TGTGCCAGCAGCCAAGACAGGGATGGCTACACCTTC. Its translation: CASSQDRDGYTF.